This T cell receptor beta chain came from a study of blood T cells in healthy people across ages. For the second PCR, which ran for roughly 6 to 11 cycles, a sample-barcoded 5' primer and a J-beta primer mix were used. TCRdb analysed the 5' RACE reads with MiXCR anew, one entry per CDR3 protein. Of about 1.7 million distinct CDR3 sequences in the sample, roughly 28% were seen once. This CDR3 spans 12 amino acids. CDR1 and CDR2 from the germline V gene are SGHRS and YFSETQ. V lost 0 bases, J lost 8 bases, and 8 bases lay in between. The sequenced material came from blood. The gene calls are TRBV5-1 and TRBJ1-1; D not certain. This TCR was sampled from a woman aged 25 to 39 in good health. Here the CDR3 reads CASSLGNGEAFF. CDR3 DNA: TGCGCCAGCAGCTTGGGTAATGGGGAAGCTTTCTTT.